A selection of T cell receptor beta chains follows, all from one sample in a study of blood T cell repertoires in COVID-19. Sequenced by immunoSEQ multiplex PCR; TCRdb stores in-frame clones only, minus some. The sample includes more than 200,000 clones, just over 85% seen only once; the top ten take over 1.1%. Material: peripheral blood. All receptors derive from a man older than 75 with acute or convalescent COVID-19. The CDR3 runs from the conserved cysteine through the conserved F or W. D genes are given only for firm matches. Only some rows state a clone size, as once, few, many or a class for expanded clones.

j_call d_call clone_size v_call cdr3_aa cdr3_nt
TRBJ1-1 NA few TRBV11-2 CASSGGVGYTEAFF TGTGCCAGCTCCGGGGGAGTAGGGTACACTGAAGCTTTCTTT
TRBJ2-1 NA NA TRBV12-3/TRBV12-4 CASSLVSSNEQFF TGTGCCAGCAGTTTAGTTAGCTCGAATGAGCAGTTCTTC
TRBJ2-1 TRBD1 NA TRBV3-1/TRBV3-2 CASSQHRDRTNNEQFF TGTGCCAGCAGCCAACATCGGGACAGGACCAACAATGAGCAGTTCTTC
TRBJ2-2 TRBD1 once TRBV5-1 CASSPGQGFNTGELFF TGCGCCAGCAGCCCCGGACAGGGTTTCAACACCGGGGAGCTGTTTTTT
TRBJ1-1 NA NA TRBV6-5 CASRPIQGVGTEAFF TGTGCCAGCAGACCTATACAGGGTGTGGGCACTGAAGCTTTCTTT
TRBJ2-1 NA NA TRBV7-3 CASSQAGRQLGEQFF TGTGCCAGCAGCCAGGCAGGGCGACAGCTCGGTGAGCAGTTCTTC
TRBJ2-6 NA NA TRBV9 CASSVGRASGANVLTF TGTGCCAGCAGCGTAGGCAGGGCCTCTGGGGCCAACGTCCTGACTTTC
TRBJ2-2 NA NA TRBV21-1 CASSLPTGWDTGELFF TGTGCCAGCAGCCTACCGACAGGGTGGGACACCGGGGAGCTGTTTTTT
TRBJ2-7 NA NA TRBV24-1 CATPPGEGEQYF TGTGCCACCCCCCCCGGGGAAGGCGAGCAGTACTTC
TRBJ1-5 NA NA TRBV19 CASSIVGTLNQPQHF TGTGCCAGTAGTATTGTTGGGACACTTAATCAGCCCCAGCATTTT
TRBJ2-3 TRBD1 NA TRBV25-1 CASRDRRADTQYF TGTGCCAGCCGGGACAGGCGCGCAGATACGCAGTATTTT
TRBJ2-7 NA once TRBV7-2 CASSFEQVSYEQYF TGTGCCAGCAGCTTCGAGCAAGTAAGCTACGAGCAGTACTTC
TRBJ1-2 TRBD1 NA TRBV24-1 CATSDRTGGSIGYTF TGTGCCACCAGTGATCGGACAGGGGGAAGTATTGGCTACACCTTC
TRBJ1-6 TRBD1 NA TRBV6-5 CASRSAGTGVNPLHF TGTGCCAGCAGGTCTGCCGGGACAGGGGTTAATCCCCTCCACTTT
TRBJ1-2 TRBD1 NA TRBV6-5 CASSYSPTGNYGYTF TGTGCCAGCAGTTACTCACCGACAGGGAACTATGGCTACACCTTC
TRBJ2-2 NA NA TRBV18 CASSPITGELFF TGTGCCAGCTCACCCATCACCGGGGAGCTGTTTTTT
TRBJ2-5 NA NA TRBV10-3 CAISESGRGQETQYF TGTGCCATCAGTGAGTCTGGGCGGGGACAAGAGACCCAGTACTTC
TRBJ1-2 NA NA TRBV25-1 CASSDPDGRGNYGYTF TGTGCCAGCAGTGACCCGGACGGGAGGGGGAACTATGGCTACACCTTC
TRBJ2-7 NA NA TRBV7-2 CASSSLGQSSYEQYF TGTGCCAGCAGCTCGTTAGGACAGAGCTCCTACGAGCAGTACTTC
TRBJ2-2 TRBD2 NA TRBV5-1 CASSPAPGGTGELFF TGCGCCAGCAGCCCGGCCCCGGGAGGTACCGGGGAGCTGTTTTTT
TRBJ2-7 TRBD2 NA TRBV5-1 CASSSTSGVYEQYF TGCGCCAGCAGCTCGACTAGCGGGGTATACGAGCAGTACTTC